A single sample gave rise to the 18 T cell receptor beta chains below, sequenced in a study of glioma-infiltrating T cells after dendritic cell vaccination. TCRdb's table, derived via immunoSEQ multiplex PCR, lists solely in-frame clones and lacks some. The sample carries 25,000 to 35,000 clones, 90% to 95% recorded once. This sample comprised blood, obtained before dendritic cell vaccination. The receptors were sampled from a human donor with glioblastoma.

This rearrangement joins TRBV10-3 to TRBJ1-1; unclear D gene. Looked up from germline, CDR1 is ENHRY and CDR2 is SYGVKD. This CDR3 spans 12 amino acids. The ends were cut back, 4 bases at V and 3 bases at J, with 6 bases in the middle. The CDR3 is CAISARDTEAFF. The CDR3 bases are TGTGCCATCAGTGCGAGGGACACTGAAGCTTTCTTT.

The chain links TRBV6-5 to TRBJ1-5; TRBD1 agrees at 7 bases. J was trimmed by 3 bases and V by 6 bases; bases with no gene match: 8. Germline lookup yields CDR1 MNHEY and CDR2 SVGAGI. This CDR3 region has 15 residues. The CDR3 here is CASRPGTVSNQPQHF. In DNA form, the CDR3 reads TGTGCCAGCAGGCCAGGGACAGTTTCCAATCAGCCCCAGCATTTT.

This clone has just a few counts. This sample also contains other DNA sequences that code for the same CDR3. The chain links TRBV19 to TRBJ1-1; tentative D call: TRBD1 (6 bases). CDR1 LNHDA and CDR2 SQIVND come from the germline V gene (reference sequence). V gave up 5 bases and J gave up 2 bases, with 12 bases separating them. The CDR3 consists of 14 residues. Written as DNA, the CDR3 is TGTGCCAGTAGTTGGGGCAGGGGTAACACTGAAGCTTTCTTT. It encodes CASSWGRGNTEAFF.

V and J are TRBV9 and TRBJ2-1, with 7 bases matching TRBD2. The J segment lost 10 bases and the V segment lost 4 bases, leaving 5 bases of the junction unmatched. The CDR3 has 12 amino acids. In germline, CDR1 is SGDLS, CDR2 YYNGEE. CDR3 residues: CASSPFGGEQFF. The CDR3 nucleotides are TGTGCCAGCAGCCCCTTCGGGGGGGAGCAGTTCTTC.

A few counts support this clone. Different DNA sequences within this sample yield the same CDR3. The chain links TRBV19 to TRBJ2-5; tentative D call: TRBD2 (6 bases). CDR1 and CDR2 from the germline V gene are LNHDA and SQIVND (reference sequence). With 6 bases removed from V and 1 base from J, the gap between germline ends came to 9 bases. CDR3 length: 13 amino acids. The CDR3 loop reads CASSIGGQETQYF. In DNA form, the CDR3 reads TGTGCCAGTAGCATCGGGGGCCAAGAGACCCAGTACTTC.

This clone was counted only a few times. V is TRBV4-1 and J is TRBJ1-4, with a weak D call TRBD1 (5 bases). The CDR3 runs 14 residues. CDR1 and CDR2 (germline): MGHRA, YSYEKL. The V end was cut by 1 base, the J end by 7 bases, with 10 bases between. DNA for the CDR3: TGCGCCAGCAGCCAAGGGGGGGTCCGTGAAAAACTGTTTTTT. Protein product: CASSQGGVREKLFF.

The chain recombines TRBV5-4 with TRBJ1-1; TRBD1 aligns across 8 bases. J was trimmed by 1 base and V by 4 bases; bases with no gene match: 3. The CDR3 covers 14 residues. Germline V gives CDR1 SGHNT, CDR2 YYREEE (reference sequence). The CDR3 here is CASSPGTGNTEAFF. The CDR3 region has the DNA TGTGCCAGCAGCCCCGGGACAGGGAACACTGAAGCTTTCTTT.

As for this clone: A junction boundary mismatches the germline segment, possibly from a read error. Other DNA sequences in this specimen translate into the identical CDR3. The V and J genes are TRBV6-4 and TRBJ1-6, with D possibly being TRBD1 (6 bases). Germline CDR1 reads MRHNA; CDR2 reads SNTAGT. CDR3 length: 13 residues. The CDR3 sequence is CASRTDSYSPLHF. Written as DNA, the CDR3 is TGTGCCAGCAGGACGGACAGTTATTCCCCCCTCCACTTT.

The gene calls are TRBV5-6 and TRBJ2-5; 9 bases are shared with TRBD1. After removal of 4 bases from V and 5 bases from J, the junction contained 6 bases not matched to a gene. The CDR3 is 14 residues long. Germline-derived CDR1 and CDR2 are SGHDT and YYEEEE. The chain's CDR3 is CASSGTGGRETQYF. Written as DNA, the CDR3 is TGTGCCAGCAGCGGTACAGGGGGCAGGGAGACCCAGTACTTC. The full variable domain, completed using reference TRBV5-6 and TRBJ2-5, is DAGVTQSPTHLIKTRGQQVTLRCSPKSGHDTVSWYQQALGQGPQFIFQYYEEEERQRGNFPDRFSGHQFPNYSSELNVNALLLGDSALYLCASSGTGGRETQYFGPGTRLLVL.

V gene TRBV6-1 combines with J gene TRBJ1-1; 7 bases align to TRBD1. The CDR3 totals 14 residues. Trimming took 3 bases from V and 5 from J; bases not matched to a gene: 6. Germline CDR1 MNHNS, CDR2 SASEGT. The CDR3 DNA reads as TGTGCCAGCAGTGATTGGACAGGAGAGACTGAAGCTTTCTTT. Its protein is CASSDWTGETEAFF.

This sequence joins TRBV15 and TRBJ2-7; TRBD1 matches at 10 bases. V was clipped by 2 bases and J by 3 bases; unmatched bases: 7. The germline V gene has CDR1 LNHNV and CDR2 YYDKDF (reference sequence). This CDR3 is 16 amino acids long. In DNA, the CDR3 is TGTGCCACCAGCAGACTGGACGGGACAGGGGACTACGAGCAGTACTTC. Translated, it gives CATSRLDGTGDYEQYF.

The gene calls are TRBV28 and TRBJ1-4, with 8 bases fitting TRBD1. Germline values: CDR1 MDHEN, CDR2 SYDVKM. V trimming: 5 bases; J trimming: 4 bases; junction bases outside the gene matches: 6. The CDR3 consists of 15 residues. The DNA of the CDR3 is TGTGCCAGCAGTGGACAGGGCCTCAATAATGAAAAACTGTTTTTT. Protein product: CASSGQGLNNEKLFF.

V gene TRBV7-2 combines with J gene TRBJ1-5; no clear D. The length of the CDR3 is 14 residues. The germline CDR1 and CDR2 sequences are SGHTA and FQGNSA. V was clipped by 4 bases and J by 7 bases, with 14 bases between them. The CDR3 loop reads CASSYITRGQPQHF. The CDR3 bases are TGTGCCAGCAGCTACATCACCCGAGGGCAGCCCCAGCATTTT.

The chain links TRBV4-1 to TRBJ2-7, with D possibly being TRBD1 (5 bases). Trimming removed 0 bases from V and 1 base from J, with 10 bases in between. The CDR3 runs 15 residues. CDR1 and CDR2 (germline): MGHRA, YSYEKL. CDR3 amino acids: CASSQEDSASYEQYF. CDR3 sequence (DNA): TGCGCCAGCAGCCAAGAAGACAGCGCATCCTACGAGCAGTACTTC.

The chain has TRBV5-6 and TRBJ1-2, with D uncertain. Germline V gene sequence: CDR1 SGHDT, CDR2 YYEEEE. The CDR3 is 15 amino acids. V was trimmed by 6 bases and J by 2 bases, leaving 17 bases between them. CDR3 coding DNA: TGTGCCAGCACCTCCGGCGGCAGAACCAACTATGGCTACACCTTC. Residues: CASTSGGRTNYGYTF.

This clone showed up just once. V is TRBV20-1 and J is TRBJ1-1; D unclear. Germline CDR1 and CDR2: DFQATT and SNEGSKA (reference sequence). This CDR3 contains 10 residues. Trimming cost V 6 bases and J 7 bases, with 9 bases left between them. In DNA, the CDR3 is TGCAGTGCCAGTGACAATGAAGCTTTCTTT. Amino acids: CSASDNEAFF.

This chain uses TRBV6-5 with TRBJ2-4; TRBD2 agrees at 9 bases. The CDR3 is 14 amino acids. With V trimmed by 7 bases and J by 8 bases, 9 bases remained unmatched. Germline CDR1 and CDR2: MNHEY and SVGAGI. The CDR3 DNA reads as TGTGCCAGCAACCGCGGGGGGGGTGGGGACATTCAGTACTTC. Residues: CASNRGGGGDIQYF.

In its sample, this clone was seen a few times. V is TRBV6-5 and J is TRBJ2-7, with TRBD2 matching 10 bases. The germline CDR1 and CDR2 sequences are MNHEY and SVGAGI. Unmatched junction bases numbered 1, after V lost 0 bases and J lost 2 bases. The CDR3 has 15 residues. Here the CDR3 DNA reads TGTGCCAGCAGTTACTCTAGCGGGGGGACCTACGAGCAGTACTTC. This encodes CASSYSSGGTYEQYF.